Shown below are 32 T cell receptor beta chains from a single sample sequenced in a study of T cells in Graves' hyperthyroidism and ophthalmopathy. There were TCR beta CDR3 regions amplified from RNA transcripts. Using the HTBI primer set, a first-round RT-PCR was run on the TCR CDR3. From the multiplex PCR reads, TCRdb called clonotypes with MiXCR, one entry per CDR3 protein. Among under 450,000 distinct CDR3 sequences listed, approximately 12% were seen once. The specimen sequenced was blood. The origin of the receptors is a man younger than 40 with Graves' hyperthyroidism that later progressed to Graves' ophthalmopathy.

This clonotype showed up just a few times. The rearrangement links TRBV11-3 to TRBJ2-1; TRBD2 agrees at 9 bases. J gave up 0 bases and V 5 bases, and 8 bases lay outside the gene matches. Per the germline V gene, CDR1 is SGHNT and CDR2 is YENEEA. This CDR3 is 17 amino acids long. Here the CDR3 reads CASSPPSGKLSYNEQFF. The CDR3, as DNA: TGTGCCAGCAGCCCCCCTAGCGGGAAGCTCTCCTACAATGAGCAGTTCTTC.

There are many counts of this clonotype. The CDR3 loop reads CASLPIGGVSTDTQYF. The CDR3 DNA sequence: TGTGCCAGCCTACCGATTGGAGGGGTCAGCACAGATACGCAGTATTTT. This chain uses TRBV27 with TRBJ2-3; possible D gene TRBD2, 6 bases. Germline V CDR1 and CDR2: MNHEY, SMNVEV (reference sequence). Trimming removed 8 bases at V and 0 bases at J, with 18 bases between. This CDR3 spans 16 amino acids.

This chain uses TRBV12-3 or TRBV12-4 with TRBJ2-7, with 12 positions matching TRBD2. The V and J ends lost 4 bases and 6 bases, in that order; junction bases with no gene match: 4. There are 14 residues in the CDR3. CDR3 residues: CASSSTSGGTEQYF. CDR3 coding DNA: TGTGCCAGCAGTTCGACTAGCGGGGGAACCGAGCAGTACTTC.

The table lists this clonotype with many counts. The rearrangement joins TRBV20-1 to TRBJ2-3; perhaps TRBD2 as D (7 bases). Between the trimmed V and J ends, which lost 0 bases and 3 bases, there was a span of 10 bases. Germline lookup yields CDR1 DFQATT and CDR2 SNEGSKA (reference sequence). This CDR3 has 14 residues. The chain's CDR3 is CSARDRGGTDTQYF. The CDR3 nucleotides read TGCAGTGCTAGAGATAGGGGGGGGACAGATACGCAGTATTTT.

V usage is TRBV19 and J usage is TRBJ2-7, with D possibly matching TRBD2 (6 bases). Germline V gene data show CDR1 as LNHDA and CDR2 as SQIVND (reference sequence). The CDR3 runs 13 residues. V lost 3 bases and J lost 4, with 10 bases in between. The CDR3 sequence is CASSITAGYEQYF. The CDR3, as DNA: TGTGCCAGTAGTATTACGGCGGGATACGAGCAGTACTTC.

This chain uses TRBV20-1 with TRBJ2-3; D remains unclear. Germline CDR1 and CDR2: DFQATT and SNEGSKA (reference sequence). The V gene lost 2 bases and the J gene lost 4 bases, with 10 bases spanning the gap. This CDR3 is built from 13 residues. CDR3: CSARTTHSDTQYF. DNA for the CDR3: TGCAGTGCTAGAACGACCCACTCAGATACGCAGTATTTT.

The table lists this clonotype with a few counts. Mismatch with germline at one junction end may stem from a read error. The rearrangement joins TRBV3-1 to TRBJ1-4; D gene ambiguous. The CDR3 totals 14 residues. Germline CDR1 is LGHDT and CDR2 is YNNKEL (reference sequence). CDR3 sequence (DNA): TGTGTCAGCAGCCAAGGGAACCCCGGGAAGAAACTGTTTTTT. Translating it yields CVSSQGNPGKKLFF.

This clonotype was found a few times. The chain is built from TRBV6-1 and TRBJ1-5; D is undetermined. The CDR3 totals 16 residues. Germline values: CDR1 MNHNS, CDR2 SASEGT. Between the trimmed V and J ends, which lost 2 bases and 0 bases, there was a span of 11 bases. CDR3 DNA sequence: TGTGCCAGCAGTGAATATTTGGATATTAGCAATCAGCCCCAGCATTTT. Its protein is CASSEYLDISNQPQHF.

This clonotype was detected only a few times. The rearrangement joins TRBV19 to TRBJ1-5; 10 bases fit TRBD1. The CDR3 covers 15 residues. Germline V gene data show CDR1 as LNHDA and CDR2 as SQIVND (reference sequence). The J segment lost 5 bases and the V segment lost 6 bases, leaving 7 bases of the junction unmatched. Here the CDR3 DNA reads TGTGCCAGTAGCCACCCCGGGACAGGGGATCAGCCCCAGCATTTT. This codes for CASSHPGTGDQPQHF.

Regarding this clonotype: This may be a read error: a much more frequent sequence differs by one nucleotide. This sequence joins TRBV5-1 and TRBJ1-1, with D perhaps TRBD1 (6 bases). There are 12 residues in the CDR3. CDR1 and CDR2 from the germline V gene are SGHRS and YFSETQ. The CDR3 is CACRSEGAEAFF. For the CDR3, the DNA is TGCGCCTGCAGAAGCGAGGGGGCTGAAGCTTTCTTT. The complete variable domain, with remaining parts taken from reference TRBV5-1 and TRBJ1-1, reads KAGVTQTPRYLIKTRGQQVTLSCSPISGHRSVSWYQQTPGQGLQFLFEYFSETQRNKGNFPGRFSGRQFSNSRSEMNVSTLELGDSALYLCACRSEGAEAFFGQGTRLTVV.

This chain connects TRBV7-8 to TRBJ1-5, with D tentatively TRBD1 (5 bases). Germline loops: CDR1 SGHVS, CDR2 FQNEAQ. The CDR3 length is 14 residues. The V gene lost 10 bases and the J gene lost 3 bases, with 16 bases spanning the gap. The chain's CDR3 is CAISRDGSNQPQHF. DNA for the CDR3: TGTGCCATCTCTCGGGACGGATCCAATCAGCCCCAGCATTTT.

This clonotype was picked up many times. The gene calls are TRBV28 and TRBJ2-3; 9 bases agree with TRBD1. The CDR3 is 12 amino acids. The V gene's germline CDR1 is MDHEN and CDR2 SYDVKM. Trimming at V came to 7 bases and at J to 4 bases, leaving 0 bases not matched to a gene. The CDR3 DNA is TGTGCCAGCAACAGGGGGCCAGATACGCAGTATTTT. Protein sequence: CASNRGPDTQYF.

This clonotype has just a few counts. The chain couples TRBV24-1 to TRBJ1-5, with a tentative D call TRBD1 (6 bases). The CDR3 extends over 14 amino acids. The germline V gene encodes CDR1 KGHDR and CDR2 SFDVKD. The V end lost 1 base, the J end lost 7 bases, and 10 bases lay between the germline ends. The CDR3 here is CATSDLDGGQPQHF. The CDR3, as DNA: TGTGCCACCAGTGATTTAGACGGGGGCCAGCCCCAGCATTTT.

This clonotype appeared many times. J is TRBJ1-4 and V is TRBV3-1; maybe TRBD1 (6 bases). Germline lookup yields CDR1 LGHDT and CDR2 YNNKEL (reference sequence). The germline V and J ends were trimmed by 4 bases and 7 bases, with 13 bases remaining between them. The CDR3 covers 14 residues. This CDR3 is CASSLGTPSEKLFF. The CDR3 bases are TGTGCCAGCAGCCTTGGGACACCCTCTGAAAAACTGTTTTTT.

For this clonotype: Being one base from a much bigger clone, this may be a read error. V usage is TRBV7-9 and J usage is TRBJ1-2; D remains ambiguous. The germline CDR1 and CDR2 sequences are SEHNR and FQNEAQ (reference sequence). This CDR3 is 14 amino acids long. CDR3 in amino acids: CASGLSAVNYGYTF. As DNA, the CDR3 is TGTGCCAGCGGCTTATCGGCTGTAAACTATGGCTACACCTTC.

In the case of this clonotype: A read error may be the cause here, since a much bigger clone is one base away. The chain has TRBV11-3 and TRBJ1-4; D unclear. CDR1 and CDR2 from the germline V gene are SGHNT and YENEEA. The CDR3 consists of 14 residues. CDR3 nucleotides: TGTGCCAGCAGCTTAGCCGGAGATGGTGAAAAACTGTCTTTT. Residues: CASSLAGDGEKLSF.

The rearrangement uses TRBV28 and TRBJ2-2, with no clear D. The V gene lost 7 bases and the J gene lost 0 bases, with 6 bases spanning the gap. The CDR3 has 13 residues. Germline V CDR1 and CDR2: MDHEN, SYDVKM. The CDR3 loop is CASKPANTGELFF. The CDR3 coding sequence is TGTGCCAGCAAACCCGCGAACACCGGGGAGCTGTTTTTT. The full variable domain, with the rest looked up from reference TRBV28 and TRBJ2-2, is DVKVTQSSRYLVKRTGEKVFLECVQDMDHENMFWYRQDPGLGLRLIYFSYDVKMKEKGDIPEGYSVSREKKERFSLILESASTNQTSMYLCASKPANTGELFFGEGSRLTVL.

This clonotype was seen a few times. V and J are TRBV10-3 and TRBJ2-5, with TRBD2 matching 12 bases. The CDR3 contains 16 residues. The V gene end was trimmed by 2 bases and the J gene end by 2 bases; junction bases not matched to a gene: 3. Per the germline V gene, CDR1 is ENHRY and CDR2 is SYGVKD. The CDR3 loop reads CAISEQTSGGQETQYF. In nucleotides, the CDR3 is TGTGCCATCAGTGAGCAGACTAGCGGGGGTCAAGAGACCCAGTACTTC.

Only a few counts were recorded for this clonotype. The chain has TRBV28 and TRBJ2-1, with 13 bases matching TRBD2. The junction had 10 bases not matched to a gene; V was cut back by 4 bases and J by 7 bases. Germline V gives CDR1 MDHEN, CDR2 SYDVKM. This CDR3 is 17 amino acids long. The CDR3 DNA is TGTGCCAGCAGTTCCCAGACCGGGACTAGCGGGATTAATGAGCAGTTCTTC. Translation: CASSSQTGTSGINEQFF.

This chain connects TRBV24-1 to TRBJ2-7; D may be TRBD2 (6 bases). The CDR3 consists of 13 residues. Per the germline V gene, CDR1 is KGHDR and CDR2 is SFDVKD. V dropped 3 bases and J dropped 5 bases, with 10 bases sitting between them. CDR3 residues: CATSDAGSDEQYF. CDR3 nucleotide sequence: TGTGCCACCAGTGATGCCGGGAGCGACGAGCAGTACTTC.

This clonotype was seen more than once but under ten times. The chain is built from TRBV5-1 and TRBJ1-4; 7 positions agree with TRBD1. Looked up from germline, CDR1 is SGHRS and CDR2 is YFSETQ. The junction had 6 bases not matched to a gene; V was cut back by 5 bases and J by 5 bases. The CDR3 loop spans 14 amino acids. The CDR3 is CASRATGANEKLFF. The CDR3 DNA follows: TGCGCCAGCAGAGCCACAGGGGCAAATGAAAAACTGTTTTTT.

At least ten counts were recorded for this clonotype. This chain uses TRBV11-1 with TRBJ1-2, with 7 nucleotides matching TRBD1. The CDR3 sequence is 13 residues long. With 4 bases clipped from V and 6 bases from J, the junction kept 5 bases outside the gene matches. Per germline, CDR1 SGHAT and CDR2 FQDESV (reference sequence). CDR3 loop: CASSSTGMDGYTF. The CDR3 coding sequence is TGTGCCAGCAGCTCGACAGGGATGGATGGCTACACCTTC.

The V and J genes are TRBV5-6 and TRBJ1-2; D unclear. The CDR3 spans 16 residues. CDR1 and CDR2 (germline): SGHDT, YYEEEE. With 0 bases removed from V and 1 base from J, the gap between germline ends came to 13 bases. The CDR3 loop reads CASSLVTGGLNYGYTF. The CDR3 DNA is TGTGCCAGCAGCTTGGTAACCGGAGGACTTAACTATGGCTACACCTTC.

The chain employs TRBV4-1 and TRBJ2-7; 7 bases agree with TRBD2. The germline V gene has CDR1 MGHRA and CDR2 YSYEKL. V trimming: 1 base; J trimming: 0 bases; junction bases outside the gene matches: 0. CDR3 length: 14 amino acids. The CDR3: CASSQGGGSYEQYF. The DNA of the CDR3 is TGCGCCAGCAGCCAAGGCGGGGGCTCCTACGAGCAGTACTTC.

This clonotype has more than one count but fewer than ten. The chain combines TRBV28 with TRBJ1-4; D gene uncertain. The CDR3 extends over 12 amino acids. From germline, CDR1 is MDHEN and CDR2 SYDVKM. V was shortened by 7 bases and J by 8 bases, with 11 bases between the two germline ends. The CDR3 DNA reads TGTGCCAGCAATTCCCAAGGGGAAAAACTGTTTTTT. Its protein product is CASNSQGEKLFF. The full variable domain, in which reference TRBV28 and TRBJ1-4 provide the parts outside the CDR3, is DVKVTQSSRYLVKRTGEKVFLECVQDMDHENMFWYRQDPGLGLRLIYFSYDVKMKEKGDIPEGYSVSREKKERFSLILESASTNQTSMYLCASNSQGEKLFFGSGTQLSVL.

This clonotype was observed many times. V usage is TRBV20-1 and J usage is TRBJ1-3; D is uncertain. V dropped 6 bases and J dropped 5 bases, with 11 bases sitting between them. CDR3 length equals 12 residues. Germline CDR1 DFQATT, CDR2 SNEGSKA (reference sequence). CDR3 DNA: TGCAGTGCCCAAGCGGACCGAAACACCATATATTTT. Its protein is CSAQADRNTIYF.

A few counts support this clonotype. DNA for the CDR3: TGTGCCACCAGAGGTGAGGGAATGAACACTGAAGCTTTCTTT. As protein: CATRGEGMNTEAFF. The V gene is TRBV24-1, the J gene TRBJ1-1; D not certain. V lost 7 bases, J lost 0 bases, and 11 bases lay in between. This CDR3 is built from 14 residues. CDR1 is KGHDR, CDR2 SFDVKD, per germline.

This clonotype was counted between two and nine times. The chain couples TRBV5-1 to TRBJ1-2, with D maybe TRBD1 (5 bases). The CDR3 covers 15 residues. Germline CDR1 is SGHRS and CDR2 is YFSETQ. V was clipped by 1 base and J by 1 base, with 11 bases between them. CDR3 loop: CASSLPGRLNYGYTF. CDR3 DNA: TGCGCCAGCAGCTTGCCGGGACGGCTTAACTATGGCTACACCTTC.

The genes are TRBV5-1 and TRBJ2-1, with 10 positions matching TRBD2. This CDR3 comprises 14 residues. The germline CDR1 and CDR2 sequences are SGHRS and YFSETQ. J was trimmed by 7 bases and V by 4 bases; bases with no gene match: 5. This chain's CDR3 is CASSQGLATNEQFF. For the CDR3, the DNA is TGCGCCAGCAGCCAGGGACTAGCGACGAATGAGCAGTTCTTC.

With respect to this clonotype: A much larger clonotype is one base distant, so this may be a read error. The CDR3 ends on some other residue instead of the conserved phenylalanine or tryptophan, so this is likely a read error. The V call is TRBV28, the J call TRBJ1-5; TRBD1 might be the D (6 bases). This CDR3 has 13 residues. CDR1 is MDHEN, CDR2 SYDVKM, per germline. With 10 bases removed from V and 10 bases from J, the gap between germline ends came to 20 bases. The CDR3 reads CAIHGGASEPQHL. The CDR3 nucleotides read TGTGCCATCCATGGGGGGGCTTCCGAACCCCAGCATCTT.

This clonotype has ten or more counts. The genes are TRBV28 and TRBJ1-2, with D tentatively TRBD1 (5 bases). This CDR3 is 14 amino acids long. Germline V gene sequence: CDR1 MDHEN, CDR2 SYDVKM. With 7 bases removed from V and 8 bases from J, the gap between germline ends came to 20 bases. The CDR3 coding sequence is TGTGCCAGCACCCTGCTCCCAGGGAGCAGGGGCTACACCTTC. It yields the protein CASTLLPGSRGYTF.

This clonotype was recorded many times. CDR3 sequence (DNA): TGTGCCAGCAGGTCGCCCTGGATGGGACAGCCCCAGCATTTT. It is translated as CASRSPWMGQPQHF. The rearrangement joins TRBV6-2 or TRBV6-3 to TRBJ1-5; D is ambiguous. CDR1 and CDR2 from the germline V gene are MNHEY and SVGEGT. Deletions cut 6 bases from V and 7 bases from J, with 16 bases between. The CDR3 is 14 amino acids.